This is a list of T cell receptor beta chains from one sample in a study of CD8 T cells in ankylosing spondylitis. TCRdb re-called the 5' RACE reads with MiXCR, one entry per CDR3 protein. The profile covers some 220,000 distinct CDR3 sequences, with around 8% appearing a single time and roughly 5% taken by the ten largest. Material: blood, either unsorted or a sorted T cell fraction (not recorded which). These receptors came from a female donor with ankylosing spondylitis or in good health (not recorded which). Each CDR3 is given with its conserved first and last residue. A D gene is named only where the DNA matches it firmly. Clone size is stated in some rows and not others, as once, few, many or a class when expanded.

V,D,J,size,CDR3,DNA
TRBV29-1,NA,TRBJ2-3,many,CSARDDTKLSATDTQYF,TGCAGCGCACGGGACGACACTAAACTTTCGGCCACAGATACGCAGTATTTT
TRBV30,NA,TRBJ2-7,NA,CAWSLGADPRYEQYF,TGTGCCTGGAGTTTGGGTGCGGACCCGCGGTACGAGCAGTACTTC
TRBV6-2/TRBV6-3,NA,TRBJ1-1,many,CASSLQGYQNTEAFF,TGTGCCAGCAGCCTCCAGGGGTATCAGAACACTGAAGCTTTCTTT
TRBV27,TRBD2,TRBJ2-7,many,CATSSGMGAYEQYF,TGTGCCACATCTAGCGGGATGGGCGCCTACGAGCAGTACTTC
TRBV28,NA,TRBJ2-1,many,CASSSGPSYNEQFF,TGTGCCAGCAGTAGCGGACCCTCCTACAATGAGCAGTTCTTC
TRBV6-1,NA,TRBJ2-2,many,CASSLVGGTGELFF,TGTGCCAGCTCCCTTGTGGGGGGAACCGGGGAGCTGTTTTTT
TRBV28,NA,TRBJ1-1,NA,CASSFSRPGHEAFF,TGTGCCAGCAGTTTCTCCCGGCCGGGGCATGAAGCTTTCTTT
TRBV7-9,NA,TRBJ1-1,NA,CASSLDISLGNTEAFF,TGTGCCAGCAGCTTGGACATCTCCCTGGGGAACACTGAAGCTTTCTTT
TRBV20-1,TRBD2,TRBJ2-5,many,CSASAGDETQYF,TGCAGTGCTAGCGCGGGGGATGAGACCCAGTACTTC
TRBV5-5,NA,TRBJ2-5,many,CASSLVRAGQETQYF,TGTGCCAGCAGCTTGGTAAGGGCAGGCCAAGAGACCCAGTACTTC
TRBV24-1,NA,TRBJ1-2,many,CATSDFDRNYGYTF,TGTGCCACCAGTGATTTTGACAGGAACTATGGCTACACCTTC
TRBV10-2,NA,TRBJ2-7,many,CASNPDSSSYEQYF,TGCGCCAGCAATCCGGACTCGAGCTCCTACGAGCAGTACTTC
TRBV30,NA,TRBJ1-5,few,CAWSASGYSNQPQHF,TGTGCCTGGAGTGCCTCGGGTTATAGCAATCAGCCCCAGCATTTT
TRBV7-3,TRBD1,TRBJ1-1,many,CASGLGRAGGGAAFF,TGTGCCAGCGGGTTAGGTCGGGCAGGGGGCGGCGCCGCTTTCTTT
TRBV6-2/TRBV6-3,NA,TRBJ1-3,many,CASTDAGARNTIYF,TGTGCCAGCACCGACGCCGGGGCCCGAAACACCATATATTTT
TRBV15,NA,TRBJ2-1,NA,CGILGGNNEQFF,TGTGGGATCTTGGGGGGCAACAATGAGCAGTTCTTC
TRBV27,NA,TRBJ2-1,many,CASSLSRRSEPYNEQFF,TGTGCCAGCAGTTTATCTCGCCGCAGCGAACCCTACAATGAGCAGTTCTTC
TRBV12-3/TRBV12-4,NA,TRBJ2-7,many,CASRTTAGSYEQYF,TGTGCCAGCAGAACTACCGCGGGGTCCTACGAGCAGTACTTC
TRBV6-2/TRBV6-3,TRBD1,TRBJ1-5,many,CASSYSSGTGGYSNQPQHF,TGTGCCAGCAGTTACTCGAGTGGGACAGGCGGGTATAGCAATCAGCCCCAGCATTTT
TRBV12-3/TRBV12-4,TRBD2,TRBJ2-7,many,CASTFTGAGGNEQYF,TGTGCCAGCACCTTCACCGGAGCGGGAGGGAACGAGCAGTACTTC
TRBV5-1,NA,TRBJ2-7,many,CASSLRAGNLVEQYF,TGCGCCAGCAGCTTGCGGGCGGGAAACCTTGTCGAGCAGTACTTC
TRBV7-8,NA,TRBJ1-2,many,CASSLVQSYGYTF,TGTGCCAGCAGCTTAGTCCAGAGCTATGGCTACACCTTC
TRBV6-1,TRBD1,TRBJ1-5,many,CASGQGAGQPQHF,TGTGCCAGCGGACAGGGGGCCGGTCAGCCCCAGCATTTT
TRBV20-1,NA,TRBJ2-5,few,CSASPSIKYQETQYF,TGCAGTGCTAGCCCATCTATCAAGTACCAAGAGACCCAGTACTTC
TRBV7-2,TRBD2,TRBJ2-1,few,CASSSGLAVSVANEQFF,TGTGCCAGCAGCTCGGGACTAGCGGTCTCAGTAGCCAATGAGCAGTTCTTC
TRBV29-1,TRBD2,TRBJ2-1,few,CSVGALAGVLGEQFF,TGCAGCGTTGGGGCCCTAGCGGGAGTGTTGGGTGAGCAGTTCTTC
TRBV20-1,TRBD1,TRBJ1-6,NA,CSASGGTGDSPLHF,TGCAGTGCTAGTGGGGGGACAGGGGATTCACCCCTCCACTTT
TRBV20-1,TRBD2,TRBJ2-2,many,CSALAENTGELFF,TGCAGTGCTCTAGCGGAGAACACCGGGGAGCTGTTTTTT
TRBV4-1,NA,TRBJ2-1,many,CASSQDRAGEQFF,TGCGCCAGCAGCCAAGATCGAGCAGGTGAGCAGTTCTTC
TRBV3-1,NA,TRBJ2-3,many,CASSHLGSDGDTQYF,TGTGCCAGCAGTCATCTGGGGTCGGACGGTGATACGCAGTATTTT
TRBV20-1,NA,TRBJ1-6,many,CSASGQGGIRALHF,TGCAGTGCTAGTGGGCAGGGAGGCATTCGGGCCCTCCACTTT
TRBV20-1,NA,TRBJ2-5,many,CSARGQQETQYF,TGCAGTGCTAGAGGGCAACAAGAGACCCAGTACTTC
TRBV10-3,NA,TRBJ2-7,many,CATAPAPYEQYF,TGTGCCACCGCACCCGCTCCCTACGAGCAGTACTTC
TRBV20-1,TRBD1,TRBJ1-2,NA,CSSTGDDGYTF,TGCAGTTCGACAGGGGATGATGGCTACACCTTC
TRBV20-1,NA,TRBJ2-6,many,CSAYSGSGANVLTF,TGCAGTGCATACAGTGGCTCTGGGGCCAACGTCCTGACTTTC
TRBV20-1,TRBD1,TRBJ2-1,many,CSAPTTGGNEQFF,TGCAGTGCCCCGACTACAGGGGGGAATGAGCAGTTCTTC
TRBV7-2,NA,TRBJ1-3,many,CASSLYRNTIYF,TGTGCCAGCAGCTTATATAGGAACACCATATATTTT
TRBV20-1,NA,TRBJ1-1,NA,CSTRGGITEAFF,TGCAGTACTAGAGGGGGGATCACTGAAGCTTTCTTT
TRBV13,NA,TRBJ2-7,many,CASSRAGSSYEQYF,TGTGCCAGCAGCCGTGCGGGGAGCTCCTACGAGCAGTACTTC